These 21 T cell receptor beta chains came from one sample sequenced in a study of blood T cell repertoires in COVID-19. Only in-frame clones appear in the TCRdb table, and some are missing; sequencing was by immunoSEQ multiplex PCR. The table records some 80,000 clones, about 88% of them present only once. Sample: peripheral blood. Receptor source: a human donor in a cohort sampled during active COVID-19.

The CDR3 DNA reads TGTGCCAGTCTCGAGTTTAGCCCCCGCACCGGGGAGCTGTTTTTT. The encoded protein is CASLEFSPRTGELFF. The chain uses TRBV6-5 and TRBJ2-2, with D unclear. This CDR3 comprises 15 residues. Trimming removed 9 bases from V and 4 bases from J, with 18 bases in between. CDR1 and CDR2 (germline): MNHEY, SVGAGI.

CDR3 in DNA: TGTGCCAGCAGTCCCGCGGGTAGCGGGATCTCCTACGAGCAGTACTTC. It translates to CASSPAGSGISYEQYF. The genes are TRBV2 and TRBJ2-7, with 8 bases lining up with TRBD2. Losses at the gene ends were 5 bases for V and 0 bases for J; bases not matched to a gene: 9. The CDR3 is 16 residues long. The germline CDR1 and CDR2 sequences are SNHLY and FYNNEI.

CDR3 loop: CASSYGTGFGQPQHF. CDR3 in DNA: TGTGCCAGCAGTTACGGGACAGGGTTCGGCCAGCCCCAGCATTTT. The chain is built from TRBV6-5 and TRBJ1-5; 9 nucleotides agree with TRBD1. In germline, CDR1 is MNHEY, CDR2 SVGAGI. CDR3 length equals 15 residues. V shed 2 bases, J shed 7 bases, and the junction held 6 bases outside the gene matches.

V is TRBV6-5 and J is TRBJ1-1; D gene unclear. Looked up from germline, CDR1 is MNHEY and CDR2 is SVGAGI. Trimming cost V 4 bases and J 0 bases, with 6 bases left between them. CDR3 length: 13 residues. CDR3 nucleotides: TGTGCCAGCAGTTTTGAGGTGAACACTGAAGCTTTCTTT. This sequence encodes CASSFEVNTEAFF.

This clone was observed a few times. This chain connects TRBV9 to TRBJ2-2; 14 bases fit TRBD2. The V and J ends lost 4 bases and 5 bases, in that order; junction bases with no gene match: 7. This CDR3 region has 17 residues. Per germline, CDR1 SGDLS and CDR2 YYNGEE. The CDR3 DNA reads TGTGCCAGCAGCCCGGGACTAGCGGGAGTGGGGACCGGGGAGCTGTTTTTT. It translates to CASSPGLAGVGTGELFF. Filled out from reference TRBV9 and TRBJ2-2, the complete variable domain reads DSGVTQTPKHLITATGQRVTLRCSPRSGDLSVYWYQQSLDQGLQFLIQYYNGEERAKGNILERFSAQQFPDLHSELNLSSLELGDSALYFCASSPGLAGVGTGELFFGEGSRLTVL.

The chain recombines TRBV11-2 with TRBJ2-2; 9 nucleotides match TRBD1. The germline CDR1 and CDR2 sequences are SGHAT and FQNNGV. V was clipped by 5 bases and J by 5 bases; unmatched bases: 6. The CDR3 loop spans 15 amino acids. The CDR3 DNA is TGTGCCAGCAGCGTCGACAGGGGGAGAACCGGGGAGCTGTTTTTT. It yields the protein CASSVDRGRTGELFF.

The rearrangement links TRBV28 to TRBJ2-5, with D possibly being TRBD2 (5 bases). V lost 6 bases to trimming and J lost 0 bases, with 17 bases between them. Germline V gives CDR1 MDHEN, CDR2 SYDVKM. CDR3 size: 16 residues. CDR3 sequence (DNA): TGTGCCAGCAGCCTAGACGGGGTCCTGTACCAAGAGACCCAGTACTTC. Amino acid sequence: CASSLDGVLYQETQYF.

The chain carries TRBV9 and TRBJ1-2; 8 nucleotides match TRBD1. V dropped 3 bases and J dropped 5; count of bases not matched to a gene: 9. Germline CDR1 is SGDLS and CDR2 is YYNGEE. The CDR3 totals 15 residues. CDR3 loop: CASSATGGRSYGYTF. CDR3 nucleotide sequence: TGTGCCAGCAGCGCCACAGGGGGTCGGAGTTATGGCTACACCTTC.

The chain carries TRBV28 and TRBJ2-5; TRBD1 might be the D (5 bases). Trimming took off 6 bases at V and 2 bases at J, with 13 bases between the two ends. Germline values: CDR1 MDHEN, CDR2 SYDVKM. The CDR3 sequence is 14 residues long. CDR3 residues: CASRLSPGQETQYF. CDR3 DNA sequence: TGTGCCAGCAGACTATCCCCAGGGCAAGAGACCCAGTACTTC.

J is TRBJ1-3 and V is TRBV6-6, with 8 bases matching TRBD1. CDR1 and CDR2 (germline): MNHNY, SVGAGI (reference sequence). Trimming at V came to 6 bases and at J to 4 bases, leaving 8 bases not matched to a gene. The CDR3 loop spans 15 amino acids. DNA of the CDR3: TGTGCCAGCAGCAACCTTCGACAGGGGGGAAACACCATATATTTT. It encodes CASSNLRQGGNTIYF.

This clone has only one observation. The V gene is TRBV18, the J gene TRBJ2-5, with 7 positions matching TRBD1. There are 14 residues in the CDR3. Germline V CDR1 and CDR2: KGHSH, LQKENI. The ends lost 6 bases at V and 2 bases at J; junction bases unmatched: 6. The CDR3, as DNA: TGTGCCAGCTCTGAGGGGGCTTGGCAAGAGACCCAGTACTTC. This translates into CASSEGAWQETQYF.

The chain joins TRBV3-1 (or the pseudogene TRBV3-2) to TRBJ2-1; no firm D call. Germline CDR1 reads LGHDT; CDR2 reads YNNKEL (reference sequence). Trimming stripped 7 bases from V and 6 bases from J, with 25 bases between. The CDR3 has 17 residues. CDR3 sequence (DNA): TGTGCCAGCAAGAAAACCCAAGGTGGTTTTGGGCCCAATGAGCAGTTCTTC. It is translated as CASKKTQGGFGPNEQFF.

This clone has only one observation. The chain is built from TRBV3-1 (or the pseudogene TRBV3-2) and TRBJ1-3; no reliable D call. From germline, CDR1 is LGHDT and CDR2 YNNKEL (reference sequence). The CDR3 length is 12 residues. The V end was cut by 4 bases, the J end by 1 base, with 2 bases between. The CDR3 region is CASSPSGNTIYF. The CDR3 DNA is TGTGCCAGCAGCCCTTCTGGAAACACCATATATTTT.

The chain couples TRBV7-9 to TRBJ2-3; 7 bases are a match to TRBD1. J gave up 8 bases and V 4 bases, and 6 bases lay outside the gene matches. CDR1 and CDR2 from the germline V gene are SEHNR and FQNEAQ (reference sequence). This CDR3 has 13 residues. CDR3 nucleotide sequence: TGTGCCAGCAGCTGGGACAGCTTAGTTACGCAGTATTTT. This sequence encodes CASSWDSLVTQYF.

V usage is TRBV28 and J usage is TRBJ1-4; 7 nucleotides line up with TRBD1. Germline V gene sequence: CDR1 MDHEN, CDR2 SYDVKM. The ends lost 6 bases at V and 5 bases at J; junction bases unmatched: 9. The CDR3 loop spans 15 amino acids. CDR3 in amino acids: CASRGTEIQNEKLFF. Here the CDR3 DNA reads TGTGCCAGCAGGGGGACAGAAATACAGAATGAAAAACTGTTTTTT.

The chain employs TRBV6-5 and TRBJ1-2; the D gene is possibly TRBD1 (5 bases). The CDR3 extends over 14 amino acids. Trimming stripped 8 bases from V and 4 bases from J, with 17 bases between. The V gene's germline CDR1 is MNHEY and CDR2 SVGAGI. This CDR3 reads CASRTGGFLYGYTF. The DNA of the CDR3 is TGTGCCAGCCGGACGGGGGGGTTCCTCTATGGCTACACCTTC.

J is TRBJ2-3 and V is TRBV5-1; D is possibly TRBD1 (6 bases). This CDR3 has 15 residues. Trimming took 4 bases from V and 1 from J, leaving 13 bases between them. Germline values: CDR1 SGHRS, CDR2 YFSETQ. CDR3 nucleotides: TGCGCCAGCAGCATAGGACAGTACGGCACAGATACGCAGTATTTT. The encoded protein is CASSIGQYGTDTQYF.

The chain combines TRBV28 with TRBJ2-1, with 8 nucleotides matching TRBD2. The CDR3 sequence is 16 residues long. V lost 5 bases, J lost 7 bases, and 13 bases stayed unmatched. The germline V gene encodes CDR1 MDHEN and CDR2 SYDVKM. This CDR3 is CASSGLGASSGNEQFF. The CDR3 DNA reads TGTGCCAGCAGTGGCCTTGGTGCCTCTAGCGGGAATGAGCAGTTCTTC.

The rearrangement links TRBV6-4 to TRBJ2-3, with D possibly TRBD1 on 6 matching bases. CDR3 size: 13 residues. Trimming stripped 0 bases from V and 6 bases from J, with 7 bases between. Germline CDR1 is MRHNA and CDR2 is SNTAGT. The CDR3 sequence is CASSDSQGDTQYF. The CDR3 DNA sequence: TGTGCCAGCAGTGACTCTCAGGGGGATACGCAGTATTTT.

This clone appeared a few times. This sequence joins TRBV11-2 and TRBJ2-1, with 7 bases fitting TRBD1. The CDR3 is 14 amino acids. V shed 5 bases and J 5 bases; nucleotides not matched to a gene: 6. Germline V gene lookup returns CDR1 SGHAT and CDR2 FQNNGV. The CDR3 nucleotides are TGTGCCAGCAGCCTCTGGACAGGAGACAATGAGCAGTTCTTC. Amino acids: CASSLWTGDNEQFF.

The chain combines TRBV28 with TRBJ1-1; 9 bases are a match to TRBD1. Losses at the gene ends were 3 bases for V and 8 bases for J; bases not matched to a gene: 7. Germline V lookup: CDR1 MDHEN, CDR2 SYDVKM. The CDR3 has 14 amino acids. In DNA form, the CDR3 reads TGTGCCAGCAGTTTGAGCTACGGGACAGGGGAAGCTTTCTTT. Translated: CASSLSYGTGEAFF.